These 18 T cell receptor beta chains were all obtained from the same sample, sequenced in a study of monozygotic twins with inflammatory bowel disease. TCRdb reprocessed the 5' RACE reads, keeping one entry per CDR3 protein, no DNA. This table holds approximately 140,000 distinct CDR3 sequences. The specimen sequenced was blood. The source of these receptors is a human donor with ulcerative colitis or Crohn's disease, or a healthy co-twin of an affected twin (not recorded which).

The rearrangement uses TRBV7-2 and TRBJ2-4. The length of the CDR3 is 15 residues. Looked up from germline, CDR1 is SGHTA and CDR2 is FQGNSA. CDR3 residues: CASSLDRLLKNIQYF.

The chain is built from TRBV20-1 and TRBJ2-3; TCRdb indicates TRBD2, and absent DNA this call remains unverified. The CDR3 runs 15 residues. Germline lookup yields CDR1 DFQATT and CDR2 SNEGSKA (reference sequence). The CDR3 protein is CSPPRVAGATDTQYF.

This chain joins TRBV18 and TRBJ2-5. Germline V gives CDR1 KGHSH, CDR2 LQKENI. This CDR3 contains 17 residues. CDR3 amino acids: CASSPPIRRLHQETQYF.

The chain uses TRBV7-2 and TRBJ2-7; TCRdb gives TRBD1 as the D gene, but with no DNA this cannot be confirmed. The length of the CDR3 is 16 residues. Germline values: CDR1 SGHTA, CDR2 FQGNSA. The CDR3 sequence is CASSRNRRVGGYEQYF. The complete variable domain, with remaining parts taken from reference TRBV7-2 and TRBJ2-7, reads GAGVSQSPSNKVTEKGKDVELRCDPISGHTALYWYRQSLGQGLEFLIYFQGNSAPDKSGLPSDRFSAERTGGSVSTLTIQRTQQEDSAVYLCASSRNRRVGGYEQYFGPGTRLTVT.

The chain recombines TRBV18 with TRBJ2-7; TCRdb selects TRBD1, and the lack of DNA leaves this call unchecked. Germline V CDR1 and CDR2: KGHSH, LQKENI. The CDR3 has 16 amino acids. CDR3 region: CASSPREQASSYEQYF.

The gene calls are TRBV14 and TRBJ2-6; TCRdb's D call, TRBD1, is unchecked because there is no DNA. This CDR3 is built from 19 residues. CDR1 is SGHDN, CDR2 FVKESK, per germline. The CDR3 sequence: CASSQGYSGQLSGANVLTF.

The chain recombines TRBV7-2 with TRBJ1-4; checking the TCRdb D call of TRBD1 is not possible without DNA. This CDR3 is built from 16 residues. Germline V gene sequence: CDR1 SGHTA, CDR2 FQGNSA. The CDR3 spells CASSPRTGRSNEKLFF.

The chain has TRBV20-1 and TRBJ2-3; TCRdb's D gene call, TRBD2, goes unchecked for lack of DNA. The CDR3 is made up of 15 amino acids. The germline CDR1 and CDR2 sequences are DFQATT and SNEGSKA (reference sequence). CDR3 residues: CSANPGGERTDTQYF.

This rearrangement joins TRBV5-1 to TRBJ2-5; TCRdb indicates TRBD1, and absent DNA this call remains unverified. CDR1 is SGHRS, CDR2 YFSETQ, per germline. The CDR3 consists of 15 residues. CDR3: CASSTPRTGQETQYF.

This rearrangement joins TRBV29-1 to TRBJ2-6; TCRdb designates TRBD1, a call that cannot be tested without DNA. The germline CDR1 and CDR2 sequences are SQVTM and ANQGSEA. The CDR3 has 15 residues. This CDR3 is CSVEVGIPGANVLTF.

The rearrangement uses TRBV12-3 or TRBV12-4 and TRBJ2-4; TCRdb calls TRBD1, which cannot be checked without DNA. This CDR3 contains 18 residues. CDR3 in amino acids: CASSPTLGTGGPLNIQYF.

The V gene is TRBV6-2 or TRBV6-3, the J gene TRBJ2-7; TCRdb gives TRBD1 as the D gene, but with no DNA this cannot be confirmed. Germline V lookup: CDR1 MNHEY, CDR2 SVGEGT. The CDR3 is 16 residues long. The CDR3 sequence is CASSSITGTGADEQYF.

This chain joins TRBV5-1 and TRBJ2-2. The CDR3 covers 13 residues. Germline V CDR1 and CDR2: SGHRS, YFSETQ. The CDR3: CASSLLVSGELFF.

The V and J genes are TRBV9 and TRBJ2-7. This CDR3 is built from 15 residues. Looked up from germline, CDR1 is SGDLS and CDR2 is YYNGEE. CDR3 loop: CASSVGDVGSNEQYF.

The CDR3: CSVVKGNRVNQPQHF. V gene TRBV29-1 combines with J gene TRBJ1-5. From germline, CDR1 is SQVTM and CDR2 ANQGSEA. This CDR3 is 15 amino acids long.

V is TRBV7-3 and J is TRBJ1-1. Germline loops: CDR1 SGHTA, CDR2 FQGTGA. CDR3 size: 14 residues. CDR3 protein: CASSLTTGTREAFF.

This rearrangement joins TRBV12-3 or TRBV12-4 to TRBJ2-5. The CDR3 contains 17 residues. CDR3: CASSSKFRGVLQETQYF.

This chain joins TRBV25-1 and TRBJ1-4; with no DNA, the TCRdb D assignment of TRBD1 cannot be verified. The length of the CDR3 is 18 residues. Per the germline V gene, CDR1 is MGHDK and CDR2 is SYGVNS. CDR3 protein: CASSEYKGGRGLNEKLFF. Full variable domain (remainder filled in from reference TRBV25-1 and TRBJ1-4): EADIYQTPRYLVIGTGKKITLECSQTMGHDKMYWYQQDPGMELHLIHYSYGVNSTEKGDLSSESTVSRIRTEHFPLTLESARPSHTSQYLCASSEYKGGRGLNEKLFFGSGTQLSVL.